These T cell receptor beta chains were read from a single sample in a study of control samples from healthy donors and cancer patients. The data were produced by immunoSEQ multiplex PCR, yet TCRdb's version contains in-frame clones alone and is incomplete. Among 70,000 to 75,000 clones, nearly 90% were seen once, and the ten largest hold under 20%. The specimen was PBMCs. The receptors shown here come from a man aged 55 to 70 with lung cancer. Each CDR3 is given with its conserved first and last residue. The D gene is left open where the match is weak. Expanded clones get a size class; other rows say once, few or many, or leave the size out.

j_gene | abundance | len | v_gene | d_gene | CDR3aa | CDR3nt
TRBJ2-2 | - | 13 | TRBV7-8 | - | CASSLEGTGELFF | TGTGCCAGCAGCCTCGAGGGGACCGGGGAGCTGTTTTTT
TRBJ2-5 | few | 14 | TRBV5-1 | - | CASSLRPSQETQYF | TGCGCCAGCAGCTTGCGGCCGAGCCAAGAGACCCAGTACTTC
TRBJ1-6 | - | 14 | TRBV6-1 | TRBD1 | CASSDDRGYSPLHF | TGTGCCAGCAGTGATGACAGGGGTTATTCACCCCTCCACTTT
TRBJ1-2 | - | 16 | TRBV7-2 | TRBD1 | CASSLAETGGRHGYTF | TGTGCCAGCAGCTTAGCGGAGACAGGGGGCCGGCATGGCTACACCTTC
TRBJ2-4 | - | 15 | TRBV6-5 | - | CASSGERVAKNIQYF | TGTGCCAGCAGCGGCGAGAGGGTAGCCAAAAACATTCAGTACTTC
TRBJ2-7 | - | 15 | TRBV5-1 | - | CASSSGGGSSYEQYF | TGCGCCAGCAGCTCAGGGGGGGGGAGCTCCTACGAGCAGTACTTC
TRBJ1-5 | - | 14 | TRBV2 | - | CASSVGGVNQPQHF | TGTGCCAGCAGTGTGGGGGGGGTAAATCAGCCCCAGCATTTT
TRBJ2-2 | - | 17 | TRBV7-3 | TRBD1 | CASSRDRGQSNTGELFF | TGTGCCAGCAGCAGGGACAGGGGGCAATCGAACACCGGGGAGCTGTTTTTT
TRBJ1-5 | - | 15 | TRBV6-5 | TRBD1 | CASSPTGLSNQPQHF | TGTGCCAGCAGTCCGACAGGGTTGAGCAATCAGCCCCAGCATTTT
TRBJ1-5 | - | 17 | TRBV7-8 | TRBD1 | CASSLATGGGSNQPQHF | TGTGCCAGCAGCTTAGCGACAGGGGGTGGAAGCAATCAGCCCCAGCATTTT
TRBJ1-2 | once | 15 | TRBV6-5 | TRBD1 | CASSTEDRGNYGYTF | TGTGCCAGCAGTACCGAGGACAGGGGCAACTATGGCTACACCTTC
TRBJ2-7 | - | 14 | TRBV7-2 | - | CASSSRATSYEQYF | TGTGCCAGCAGCTCCAGGGCGACCTCCTACGAGCAGTACTTC
TRBJ1-1 | - | 14 | TRBV7-9 | - | CASRYTGVNTEAFF | TGTGCCAGCAGATATACAGGTGTGAACACTGAAGCTTTCTTT
TRBJ1-2 | - | 16 | TRBV18 | - | CASSPRLGDFHYGYTF | TGTGCCAGCTCACCCCGTCTAGGGGATTTTCACTATGGCTACACCTTC